The sample holds one count of the clone carrying this T cell receptor (beta chain). Its matching antigen is unknown. It was with 60 Vbeta and 13 Jbeta primers that the PCR ran. The authors' processing: It was a later analysis that counted roughly 80 million unique TCR beta chains, of which roughly 11 million were shared. Here immunoSEQ multiplex PCR was the method, and the copy in TCRdb shows in-frame clones only, minus some. That table furnishes V, J and clone size, whereas the DNA furnished D and trimming. The sample has approximately 190,000 clones, about 81% seen once. This specimen comes from a study of cytomegalovirus exposure and HLA in healthy donors. Trimming took 4 bases from V and 5 from J; bases not matched to a gene: 0. Germline values: CDR1 MDHEN, CDR2 SYDVKM. This CDR3 has 14 residues. Overall study findings and caveats: Later analysis demonstrated an association between a missense DCLRE1C variant and TCR beta V- and J-gene trimming. Only CMV serostatus was available as immune exposure information. Later analysis suggested links between common viral pathogens and several top significant clusters.

The TCR sequence derives from a woman aged 45-65 years in good health and CMV-seropositive. Sample: PBMCs. The chain has TRBV28 and TRBJ1-6; 9 bases line up with TRBD1. CDR3 bases: TGTGCCAGCAGTTGGACAGGGGATAATTCACCCCTCCACTTT. Its protein product is CASSWTGDNSPLHF.